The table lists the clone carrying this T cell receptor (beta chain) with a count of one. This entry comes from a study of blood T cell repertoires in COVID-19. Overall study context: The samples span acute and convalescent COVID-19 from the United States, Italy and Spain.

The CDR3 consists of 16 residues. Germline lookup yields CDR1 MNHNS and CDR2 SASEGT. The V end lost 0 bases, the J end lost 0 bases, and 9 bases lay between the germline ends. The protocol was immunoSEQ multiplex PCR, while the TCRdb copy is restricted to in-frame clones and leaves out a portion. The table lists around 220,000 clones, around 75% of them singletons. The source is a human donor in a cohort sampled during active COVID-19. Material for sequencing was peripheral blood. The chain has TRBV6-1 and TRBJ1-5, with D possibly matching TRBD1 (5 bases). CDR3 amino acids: CASSEAPGYSNQPQHF. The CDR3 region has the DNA TGTGCCAGCAGTGAAGCCCCAGGGTATAGCAATCAGCCCCAGCATTTT.